This T cell receptor (beta chain) was obtained from a study of blood T cell repertoires in COVID-19. Turning to the study itself: The samples span acute and convalescent COVID-19 from the United States, Italy and Spain. The cDNA or gDNA used as material had been derived from T cells, B-cell-depleted T cells, or PBMCs.

Here immunoSEQ multiplex PCR was the method, and the copy in TCRdb shows in-frame clones only, minus some. In the table there are around 250,000 clones, roughly 90% of which are singletons. Trimming cost V 6 bases and J 0 bases; bases outside gene matches: 2. The germline CDR1 and CDR2 sequences are WNHNN and SYGVQD (reference sequence). CDR3 length equals 14 residues. This TCR came from a man aged 60-69 years with acute or convalescent COVID-19. Material: peripheral blood. This chain connects TRBV10-1 to TRBJ2-4; 7 nucleotides match TRBD1. CDR3 DNA sequence: TGCGCCAGCAGCGGACAGGTAGCCAAAAACATTCAGTACTTC. Its protein is CASSGQVAKNIQYF.